What follows describes a single TCR beta chain. The V and J ends lost 2 bases and 2 bases respectively, with 15 bases between them. The CDR3 consists of 16 residues. The germline V gene encodes CDR1 MGHDK and CDR2 SYGVNS. The data were taken from a study of blood T cells in healthy people across ages. The use of a sample-barcoded 5' primer and a J-beta primer mix characterized a second PCR of about 6 to 12 cycles. TCRdb analysed the 5' RACE reads with MiXCR anew, one entry per CDR3 protein. The table has about 640,000 distinct CDR3 sequences, around two fifths seen once. Input material: blood. The TCR comes from an older man in good health. The chain uses TRBV25-1 and TRBJ2-5; the D is unclear. The CDR3 DNA is TGTGCCAGCAGTGAAGCCGTGAACTATCCTCAAGAGACCCAGTACTTC. Translated, it gives CASSEAVNYPQETQYF. The full variable domain, rest sourced from reference TRBV25-1 and TRBJ2-5, is EADIYQTPRYLVIGTGKKITLECSQTMGHDKMYWYQQDPGMELHLIHYSYGVNSTEKGDLSSESTVSRIRTEHFPLTLESARPSHTSQYLCASSEAVNYPQETQYFGPGTRLLVL.